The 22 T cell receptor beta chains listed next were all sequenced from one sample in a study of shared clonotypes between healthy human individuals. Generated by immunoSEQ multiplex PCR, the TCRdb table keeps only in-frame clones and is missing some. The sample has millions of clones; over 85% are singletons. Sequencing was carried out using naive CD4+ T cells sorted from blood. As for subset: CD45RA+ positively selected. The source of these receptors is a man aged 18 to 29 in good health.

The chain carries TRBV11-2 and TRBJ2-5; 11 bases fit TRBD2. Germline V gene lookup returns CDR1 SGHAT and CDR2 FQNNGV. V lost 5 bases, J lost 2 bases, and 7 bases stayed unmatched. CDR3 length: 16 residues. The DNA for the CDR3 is TGTGCCAGCAGCCCCCACGGGACTAGCGGACAAGAGACCCAGTACTTC. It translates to CASSPHGTSGQETQYF.

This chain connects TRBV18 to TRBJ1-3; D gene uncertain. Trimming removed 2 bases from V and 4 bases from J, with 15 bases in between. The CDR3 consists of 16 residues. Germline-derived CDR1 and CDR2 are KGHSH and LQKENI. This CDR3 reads CASSPTAEGTGNTIYF. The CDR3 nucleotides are TGTGCCAGCTCACCAACTGCGGAGGGTACGGGAAACACCATATATTTT.

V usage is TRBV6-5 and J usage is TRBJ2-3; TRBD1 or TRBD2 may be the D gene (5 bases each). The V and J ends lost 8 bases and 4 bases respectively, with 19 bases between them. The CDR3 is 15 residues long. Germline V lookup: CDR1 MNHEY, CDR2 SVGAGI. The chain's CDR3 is CASASRRESPDTQYF. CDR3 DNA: TGTGCCAGCGCATCTCGCAGGGAGAGCCCAGATACGCAGTATTTT.

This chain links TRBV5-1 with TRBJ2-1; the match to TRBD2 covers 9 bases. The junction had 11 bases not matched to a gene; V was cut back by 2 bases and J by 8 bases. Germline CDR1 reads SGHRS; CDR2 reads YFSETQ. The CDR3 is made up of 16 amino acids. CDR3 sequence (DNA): TGCGCCAGCAGCTTTTTAGCGGGAGTGATAGGGGATGAGCAGTTCTTC. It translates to CASSFLAGVIGDEQFF.

CDR3 bases: TGTGCCAGCAGCTACCCCCCCCCAGATACGCAGTATTTT. Encoded protein: CASSYPPPDTQYF. The gene calls are TRBV7-9 and TRBJ2-3; D ambiguous. This CDR3 is built from 13 residues. The V and J ends lost 4 bases and 4 bases respectively, with 9 bases between them. Germline V gene data show CDR1 as SEHNR and CDR2 as FQNEAQ (reference sequence).

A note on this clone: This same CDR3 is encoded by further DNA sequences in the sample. The CDR3 sequence is CSVDRGLTEAFF. The CDR3 DNA reads TGCAGCGTCGACAGGGGGCTCACTGAAGCTTTCTTT. The chain recombines TRBV29-1 with TRBJ1-1, with 10 bases that match TRBD1. The CDR3 extends over 12 amino acids. Germline V gene sequence: CDR1 SQVTM, CDR2 ANQGSEA. The J segment lost 4 bases and the V segment lost 6 bases, leaving 2 bases of the junction unmatched.

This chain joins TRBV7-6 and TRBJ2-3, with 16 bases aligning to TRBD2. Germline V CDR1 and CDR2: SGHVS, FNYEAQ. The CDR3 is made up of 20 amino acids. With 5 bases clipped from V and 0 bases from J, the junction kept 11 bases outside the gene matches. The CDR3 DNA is TGTGCCAGCAGCCTCCCGGGACTAGCGGGAGGGGAGGTGAGCACAGATACGCAGTATTTT. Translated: CASSLPGLAGGEVSTDTQYF.

The CDR3: CASSGMDRGTYEQYF. The DNA for the CDR3 is TGTGCCAGCAGCGGGATGGACAGGGGGACCTACGAGCAGTACTTC. This sequence joins TRBV5-4 and TRBJ2-7, with 10 bases fitting TRBD1. J lost 2 bases, V lost 4 bases, and 6 bases had no gene match. Germline lookup yields CDR1 SGHNT and CDR2 YYREEE (reference sequence). This CDR3 spans 15 amino acids. Full variable domain (missing parts from reference TRBV5-4 and TRBJ2-7): ETGVTQSPTHLIKTRGQQVTLRCSSQSGHNTVSWYQQALGQGPQFIFQYYREEENGRGNFPPRFSGLQFPNYSSELNVNALELDDSALYLCASSGMDRGTYEQYFGPGTRLTVT.

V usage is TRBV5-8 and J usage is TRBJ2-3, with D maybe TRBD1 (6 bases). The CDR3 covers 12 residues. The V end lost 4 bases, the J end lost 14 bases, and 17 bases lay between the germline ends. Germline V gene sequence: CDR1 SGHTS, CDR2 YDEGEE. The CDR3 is CASSQYRTGWYF. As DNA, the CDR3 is TGTGCCAGCAGCCAATATAGAACAGGGTGGTATTTT.

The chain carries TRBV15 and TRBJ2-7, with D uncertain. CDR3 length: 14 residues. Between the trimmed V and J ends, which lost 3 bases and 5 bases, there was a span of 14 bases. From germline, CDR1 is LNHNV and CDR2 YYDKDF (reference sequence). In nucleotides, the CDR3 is TGTGCCACCAGCAGCTCGGCGGTGAAGAACGAGCAGTACTTC. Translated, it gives CATSSSAVKNEQYF.

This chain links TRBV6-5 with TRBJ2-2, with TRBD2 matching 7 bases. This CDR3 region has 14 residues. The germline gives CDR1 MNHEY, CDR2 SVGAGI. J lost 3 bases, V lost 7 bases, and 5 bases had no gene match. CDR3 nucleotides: TGTGCCAGCACCCGGGACTACTACACCGGGGAGCTGTTTTTT. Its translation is CASTRDYYTGELFF.

The CDR3 sequence is CASRPTSGVWETQYF. The CDR3 region has the DNA TGCGCCAGCAGACCGACTAGCGGGGTGTGGGAGACCCAGTACTTC. The genes are TRBV5-1 and TRBJ2-5, with 11 nucleotides matching TRBD2. This CDR3 contains 15 residues. Germline values: CDR1 SGHRS, CDR2 YFSETQ. V was pared by 5 bases and J by 5 bases, with 8 bases of the junction left unmatched.

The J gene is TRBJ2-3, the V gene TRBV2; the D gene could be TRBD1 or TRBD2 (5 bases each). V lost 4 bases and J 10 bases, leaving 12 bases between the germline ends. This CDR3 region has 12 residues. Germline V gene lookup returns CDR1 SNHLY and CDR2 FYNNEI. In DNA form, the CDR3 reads TGTGCCAGCAGTGGCCTCGGGGCGGCGCAGTATTTT. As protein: CASSGLGAAQYF.

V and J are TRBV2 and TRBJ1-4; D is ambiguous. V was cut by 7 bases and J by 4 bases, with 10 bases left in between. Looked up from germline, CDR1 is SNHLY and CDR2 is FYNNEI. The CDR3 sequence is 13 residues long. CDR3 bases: TGTGCCAGCAAGGCAGTCAGTAATGAAAAACTGTTTTTT. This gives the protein CASKAVSNEKLFF.

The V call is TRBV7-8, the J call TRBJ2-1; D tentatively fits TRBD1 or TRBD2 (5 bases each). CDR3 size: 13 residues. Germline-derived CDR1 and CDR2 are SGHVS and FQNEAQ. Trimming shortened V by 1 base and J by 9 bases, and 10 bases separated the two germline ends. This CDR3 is CASSLVGAAEQFF. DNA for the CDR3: TGTGCCAGCAGCTTAGTCGGGGCGGCTGAGCAGTTCTTC.

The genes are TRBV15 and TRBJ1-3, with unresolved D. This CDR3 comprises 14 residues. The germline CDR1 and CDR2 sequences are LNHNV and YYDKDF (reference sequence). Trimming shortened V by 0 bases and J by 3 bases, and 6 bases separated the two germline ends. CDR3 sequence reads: CATSRDGVGNTIYF. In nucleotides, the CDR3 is TGTGCCACCAGCAGAGATGGGGTTGGAAACACCATATATTTT. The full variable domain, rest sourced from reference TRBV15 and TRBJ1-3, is DAMVIQNPRYQVTQFGKPVTLSCSQTLNHNVMYWYQQKSSQAPKLLFHYYDKDFNNEADTPDNFQSRRPNTSFCFLDIRSPGLGDTAMYLCATSRDGVGNTIYFGEGSWLTVV.

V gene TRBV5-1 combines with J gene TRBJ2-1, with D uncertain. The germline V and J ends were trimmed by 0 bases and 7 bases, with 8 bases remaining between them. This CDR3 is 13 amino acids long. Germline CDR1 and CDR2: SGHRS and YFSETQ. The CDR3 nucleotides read TGCGCCAGCAGCTTGGGCAGCAGGAATGAGCAGTTCTTC. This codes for CASSLGSRNEQFF.

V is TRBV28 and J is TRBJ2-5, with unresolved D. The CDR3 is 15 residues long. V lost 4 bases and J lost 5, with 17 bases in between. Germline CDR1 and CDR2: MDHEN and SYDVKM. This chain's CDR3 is CASSSRNQPRETQYF. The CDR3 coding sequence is TGTGCCAGCAGTTCAAGAAATCAACCCCGGGAGACCCAGTACTTC.

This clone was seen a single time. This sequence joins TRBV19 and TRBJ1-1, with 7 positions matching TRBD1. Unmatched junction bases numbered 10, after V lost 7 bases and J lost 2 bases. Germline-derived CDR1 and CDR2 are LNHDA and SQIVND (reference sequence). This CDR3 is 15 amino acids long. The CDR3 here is CASTSGQELNTEAFF. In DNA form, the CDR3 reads TGTGCCAGTACCTCAGGACAGGAGCTTAACACTGAAGCTTTCTTT.

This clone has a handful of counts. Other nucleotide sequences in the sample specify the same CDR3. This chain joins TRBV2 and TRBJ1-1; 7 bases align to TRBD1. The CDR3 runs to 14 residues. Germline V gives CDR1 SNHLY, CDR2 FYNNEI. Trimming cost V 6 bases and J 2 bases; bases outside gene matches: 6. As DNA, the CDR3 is TGTGCCAGCAGAGCCGGGACAGCTAACACTGAAGCTTTCTTT. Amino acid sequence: CASRAGTANTEAFF.

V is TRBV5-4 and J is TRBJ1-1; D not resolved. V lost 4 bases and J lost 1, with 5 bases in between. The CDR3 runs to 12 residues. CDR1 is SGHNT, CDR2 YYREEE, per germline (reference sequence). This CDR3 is CASSPTNTEAFF. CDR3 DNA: TGTGCCAGCAGCCCGACGAACACTGAAGCTTTCTTT.

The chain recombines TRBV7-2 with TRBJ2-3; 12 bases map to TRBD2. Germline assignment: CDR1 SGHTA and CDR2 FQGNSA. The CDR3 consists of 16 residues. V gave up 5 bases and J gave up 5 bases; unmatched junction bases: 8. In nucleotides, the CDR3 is TGTGCCAGCAGCCCGCGGACTAGCGGGATGGGAGATACGCAGTATTTT. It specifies CASSPRTSGMGDTQYF.